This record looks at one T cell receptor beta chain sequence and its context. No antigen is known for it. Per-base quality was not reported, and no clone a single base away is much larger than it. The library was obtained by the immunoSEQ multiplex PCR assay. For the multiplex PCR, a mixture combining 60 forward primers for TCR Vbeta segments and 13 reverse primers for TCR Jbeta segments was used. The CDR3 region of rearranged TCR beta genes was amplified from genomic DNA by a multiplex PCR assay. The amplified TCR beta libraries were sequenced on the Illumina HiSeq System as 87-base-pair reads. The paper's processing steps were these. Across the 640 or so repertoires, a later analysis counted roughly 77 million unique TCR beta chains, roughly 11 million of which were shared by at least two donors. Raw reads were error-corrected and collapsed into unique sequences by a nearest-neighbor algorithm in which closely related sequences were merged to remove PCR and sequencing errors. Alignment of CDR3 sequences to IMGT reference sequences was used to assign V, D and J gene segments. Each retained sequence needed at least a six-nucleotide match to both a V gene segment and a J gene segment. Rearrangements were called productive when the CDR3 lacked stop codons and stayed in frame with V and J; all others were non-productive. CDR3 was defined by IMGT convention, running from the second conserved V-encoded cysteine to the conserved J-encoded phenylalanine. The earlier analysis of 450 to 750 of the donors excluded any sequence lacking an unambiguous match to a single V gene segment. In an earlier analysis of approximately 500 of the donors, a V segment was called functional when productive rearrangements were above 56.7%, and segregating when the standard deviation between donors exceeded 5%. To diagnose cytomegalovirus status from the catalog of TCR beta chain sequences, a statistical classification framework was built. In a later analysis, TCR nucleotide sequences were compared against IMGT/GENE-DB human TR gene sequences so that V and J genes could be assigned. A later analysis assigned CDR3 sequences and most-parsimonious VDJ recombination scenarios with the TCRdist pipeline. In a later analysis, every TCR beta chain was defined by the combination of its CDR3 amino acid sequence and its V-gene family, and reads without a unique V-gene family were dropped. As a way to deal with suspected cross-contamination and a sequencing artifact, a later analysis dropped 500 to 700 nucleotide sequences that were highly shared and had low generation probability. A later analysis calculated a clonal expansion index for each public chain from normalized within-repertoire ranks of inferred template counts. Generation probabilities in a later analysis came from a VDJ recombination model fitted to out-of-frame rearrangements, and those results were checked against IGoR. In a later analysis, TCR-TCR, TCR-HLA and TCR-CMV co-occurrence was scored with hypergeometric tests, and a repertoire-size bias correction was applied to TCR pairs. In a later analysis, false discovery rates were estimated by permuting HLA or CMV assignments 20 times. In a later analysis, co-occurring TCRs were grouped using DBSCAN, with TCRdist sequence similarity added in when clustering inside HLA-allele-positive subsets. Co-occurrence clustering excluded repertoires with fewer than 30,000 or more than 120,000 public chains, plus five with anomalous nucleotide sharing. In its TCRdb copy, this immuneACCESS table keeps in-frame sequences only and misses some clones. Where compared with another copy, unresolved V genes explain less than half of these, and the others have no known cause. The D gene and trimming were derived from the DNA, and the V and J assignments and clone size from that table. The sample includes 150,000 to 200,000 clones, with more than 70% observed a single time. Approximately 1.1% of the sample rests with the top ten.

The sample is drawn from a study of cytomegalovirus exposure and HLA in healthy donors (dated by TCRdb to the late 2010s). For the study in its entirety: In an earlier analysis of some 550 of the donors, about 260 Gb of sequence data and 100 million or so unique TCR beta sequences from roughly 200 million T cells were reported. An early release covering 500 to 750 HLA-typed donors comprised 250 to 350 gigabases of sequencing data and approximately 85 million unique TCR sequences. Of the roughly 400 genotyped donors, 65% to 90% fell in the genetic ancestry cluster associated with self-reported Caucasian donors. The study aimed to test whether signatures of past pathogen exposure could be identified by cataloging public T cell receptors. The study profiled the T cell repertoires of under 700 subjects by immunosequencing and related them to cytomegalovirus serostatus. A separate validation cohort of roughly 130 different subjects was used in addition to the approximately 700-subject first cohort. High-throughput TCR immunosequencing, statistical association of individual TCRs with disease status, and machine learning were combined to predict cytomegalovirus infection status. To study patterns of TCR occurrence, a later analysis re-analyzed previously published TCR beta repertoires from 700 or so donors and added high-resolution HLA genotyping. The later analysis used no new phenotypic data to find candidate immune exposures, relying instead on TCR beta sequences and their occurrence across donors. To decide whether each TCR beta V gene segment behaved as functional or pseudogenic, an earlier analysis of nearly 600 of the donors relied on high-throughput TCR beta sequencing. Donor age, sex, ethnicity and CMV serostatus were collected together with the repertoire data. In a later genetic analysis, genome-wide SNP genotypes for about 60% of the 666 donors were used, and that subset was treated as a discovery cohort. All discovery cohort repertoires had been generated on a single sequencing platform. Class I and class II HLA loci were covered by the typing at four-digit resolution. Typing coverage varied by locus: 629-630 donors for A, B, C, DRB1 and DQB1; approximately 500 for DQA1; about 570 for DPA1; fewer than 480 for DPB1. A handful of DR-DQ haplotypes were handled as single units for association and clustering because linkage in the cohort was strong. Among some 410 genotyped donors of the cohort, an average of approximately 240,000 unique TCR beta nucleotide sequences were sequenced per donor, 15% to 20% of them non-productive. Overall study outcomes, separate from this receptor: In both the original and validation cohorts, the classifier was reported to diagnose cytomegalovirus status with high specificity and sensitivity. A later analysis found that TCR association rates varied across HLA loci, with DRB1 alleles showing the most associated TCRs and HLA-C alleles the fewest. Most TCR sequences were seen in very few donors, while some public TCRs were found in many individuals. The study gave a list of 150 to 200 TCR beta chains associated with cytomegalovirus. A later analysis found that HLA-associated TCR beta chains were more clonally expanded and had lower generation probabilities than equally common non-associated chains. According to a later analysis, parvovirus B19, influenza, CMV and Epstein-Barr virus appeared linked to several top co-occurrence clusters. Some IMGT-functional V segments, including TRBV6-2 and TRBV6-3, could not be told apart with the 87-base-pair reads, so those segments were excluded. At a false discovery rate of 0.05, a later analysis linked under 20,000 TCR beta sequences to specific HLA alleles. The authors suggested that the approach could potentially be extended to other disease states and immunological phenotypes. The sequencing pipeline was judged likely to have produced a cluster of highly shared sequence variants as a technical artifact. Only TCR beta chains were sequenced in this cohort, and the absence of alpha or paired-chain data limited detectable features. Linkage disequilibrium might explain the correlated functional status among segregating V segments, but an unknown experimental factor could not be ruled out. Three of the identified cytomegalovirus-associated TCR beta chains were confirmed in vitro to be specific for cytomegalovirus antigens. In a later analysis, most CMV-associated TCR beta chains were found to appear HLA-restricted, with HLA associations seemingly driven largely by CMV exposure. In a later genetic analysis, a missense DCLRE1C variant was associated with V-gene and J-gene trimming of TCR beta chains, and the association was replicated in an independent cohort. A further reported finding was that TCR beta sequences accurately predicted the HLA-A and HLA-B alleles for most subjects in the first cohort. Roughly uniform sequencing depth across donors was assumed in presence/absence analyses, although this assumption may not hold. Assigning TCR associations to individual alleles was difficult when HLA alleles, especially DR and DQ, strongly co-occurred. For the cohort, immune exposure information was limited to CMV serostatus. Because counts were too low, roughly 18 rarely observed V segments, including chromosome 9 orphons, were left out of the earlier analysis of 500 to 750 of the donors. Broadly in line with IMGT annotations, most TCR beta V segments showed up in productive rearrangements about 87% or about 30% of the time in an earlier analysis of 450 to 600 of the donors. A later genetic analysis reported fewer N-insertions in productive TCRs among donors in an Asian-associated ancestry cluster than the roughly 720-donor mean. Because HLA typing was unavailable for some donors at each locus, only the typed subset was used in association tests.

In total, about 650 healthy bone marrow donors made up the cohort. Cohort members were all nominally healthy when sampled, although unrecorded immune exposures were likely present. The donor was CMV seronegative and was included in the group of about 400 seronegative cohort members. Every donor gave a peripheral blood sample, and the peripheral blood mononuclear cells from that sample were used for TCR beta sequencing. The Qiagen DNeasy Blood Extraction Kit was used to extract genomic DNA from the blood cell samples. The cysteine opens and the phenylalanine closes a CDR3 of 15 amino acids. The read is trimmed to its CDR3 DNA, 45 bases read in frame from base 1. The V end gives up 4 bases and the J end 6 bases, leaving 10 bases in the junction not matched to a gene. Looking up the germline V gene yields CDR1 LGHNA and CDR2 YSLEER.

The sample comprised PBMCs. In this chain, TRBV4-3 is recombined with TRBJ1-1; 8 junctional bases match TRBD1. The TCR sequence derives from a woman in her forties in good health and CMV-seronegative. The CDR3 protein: CASSPRRTGSAEAFF. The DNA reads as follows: TGCGCCAGCAGCCCCAGAAGGACAGGGAGCGCTGAAGCTTTCTTT.